One sample yielded the 30 T cell receptor beta chains listed below, sequenced in a study of CD8 T cells in Susac syndrome. It was with random hexamers that 0.5 to 1 ug RNA was reverse transcribed. One entry per CDR3 protein results from TCRdb running MiXCR on the immunoSEQ multiplex PCR reads. The sample has over 120,000 distinct CDR3 sequences, approximately 95% seen once; the top ten hold roughly 0.14%. The source material was CD4+ T cells from PBMCs. These receptors came from a human donor with Susac syndrome.

This chain connects TRBV12-3 or TRBV12-4 to TRBJ2-7, with TRBD2 matching 9 bases. This CDR3 has 16 residues. The junction had 10 bases not matched to a gene; V was cut back by 4 bases and J by 3 bases. CDR3 nucleotides: TGTGCCAGCAGTTCCCGGGCTAGCGGGGTTGTCTACGAGCAGTACTTC. This codes for CASSSRASGVVYEQYF.

The sample holds one count of this clonotype. The chain is built from TRBV30 and TRBJ1-5; D unclear. Germline V gives CDR1 GTSNPN, CDR2 SVGIG (reference sequence). This CDR3 spans 13 amino acids. V was pared by 0 bases and J by 4 bases, with 7 bases between. The CDR3 DNA reads as TGTGCCTGGAGTGTACAAAGAAATCAGCCCCAGCATTTT. Amino acids: CAWSVQRNQPQHF.

The chain employs TRBV9 and TRBJ1-1; no clear D gene. This CDR3 region has 14 residues. The germline gives CDR1 SGDLS, CDR2 YYNGEE. V was shortened by 0 bases and J by 3 bases, with 9 bases between the two germline ends. The CDR3 DNA sequence: TGTGCCAGCAGCGTAGGGGTAGGAGACACTGAAGCTTTCTTT. Protein sequence: CASSVGVGDTEAFF.

This chain uses TRBV5-1 with TRBJ2-3; the D is unclear. Trimming removed 2 bases from V and 1 base from J, with 11 bases in between. The CDR3 extends over 15 amino acids. In germline, CDR1 is SGHRS, CDR2 YFSETQ. This CDR3 is CASSFDGSRTDTQYF. CDR3 in DNA: TGCGCCAGCAGCTTCGACGGGTCCCGCACAGATACGCAGTATTTT.

V and J are TRBV19 and TRBJ1-5, with no clear D. Per germline, CDR1 LNHDA and CDR2 SQIVND (reference sequence). This CDR3 comprises 15 residues. Trimming removed 0 bases from V and 5 bases from J, with 11 bases in between. The CDR3 is CASSIDFRTYQPQHF. In DNA form, the CDR3 reads TGTGCCAGTAGTATAGATTTTAGGACTTATCAGCCCCAGCATTTT.

This chain connects TRBV2 to TRBJ2-6, with D possibly matching TRBD1 (5 bases). V was pared by 7 bases and J by 3 bases, with 16 bases between. CDR3 size: 16 residues. CDR1 and CDR2 from the germline V gene are SNHLY and FYNNEI. This CDR3 is CASTLRQGLGANVLTF. As DNA, the CDR3 is TGTGCCAGCACCCTCCGCCAGGGTCTTGGGGCCAACGTCCTGACTTTC. Together with reference TRBV2 and TRBJ2-6, the CDR3 gives the full variable domain: EPEVTQTPSHQVTQMGQEVILRCVPISNHLYFYWYRQILGQKVEFLVSFYNNEISEKSEIFDDQFSVERPDGSNFTLKIRSTKLEDSAMYFCASTLRQGLGANVLTFGAGSRLTVL.

The chain couples TRBV7-2 to TRBJ2-3, with a possible D match to TRBD2 (6 bases). The length of the CDR3 is 15 residues. V was trimmed by 5 bases and J by 1 base, leaving 13 bases between them. CDR1 is SGHTA, CDR2 FQGNSA, per germline. The CDR3 coding sequence is TGTGCCAGCAGCGGCCCGGGACTCGGCACAGATACGCAGTATTTT. The encoded protein is CASSGPGLGTDTQYF.

The CDR3 bases are TGCAGTGCTAGCGGCGCCAGCCCCGAGCAGTACTTC. Amino acid sequence: CSASGASPEQYF. The chain joins TRBV20-1 to TRBJ2-7, with D hard to call. Germline-derived CDR1 and CDR2 are DFQATT and SNEGSKA (reference sequence). Trimming shortened V by 3 bases and J by 6 bases, and 12 bases separated the two germline ends. The CDR3 sequence is 12 residues long.

This sequence joins TRBV20-1 and TRBJ1-1, with D tentatively TRBD1 (5 bases). Trimming took 6 bases from V and 0 from J, leaving 11 bases between them. From germline, CDR1 is DFQATT and CDR2 SNEGSKA (reference sequence). This CDR3 comprises 13 residues. The CDR3 DNA sequence: TGCAGTGCGTACGGGGGATTGAACACTGAAGCTTTCTTT. It codes for CSAYGGLNTEAFF.

The rearrangement joins TRBV20-1 to TRBJ1-2; D gene uncertain. The CDR3 is 14 amino acids. V lost 4 bases, J lost 0 bases, and 12 bases lay in between. CDR1 is DFQATT and CDR2 is SNEGSKA in the germline V gene (reference sequence). CDR3 loop: CSATYAATNYGYTF. The CDR3 coding sequence is TGCAGTGCTACCTACGCGGCAACTAACTATGGCTACACCTTC.

The CDR3 spells CATSRDIGPYEQYF. CDR3 nucleotide sequence: TGTGCCACCAGCAGGGACATCGGCCCCTACGAGCAGTACTTC. This sequence joins TRBV15 and TRBJ2-7; D possibly corresponds to TRBD1 (5 bases). This CDR3 has 14 residues. V was cut by 3 bases and J by 2 bases, with 11 bases left in between. Looked up from germline, CDR1 is LNHNV and CDR2 is YYDKDF (reference sequence).

CDR3 residues: CASSRGVQETQYF. CDR3 DNA sequence: TGTGCCAGCAGTCGAGGGGTACAAGAGACCCAGTACTTC. The chain recombines TRBV12-3 or TRBV12-4 with TRBJ2-5, with D perhaps being TRBD1 or TRBD2 (5 bases each). The ends were cut back, 5 bases at V and 2 bases at J, with 9 bases in the middle. The length of the CDR3 is 13 residues.

The J gene is TRBJ2-3, the V gene TRBV7-2; the D is unclear. This CDR3 has 12 amino acids. Per germline, CDR1 SGHTA and CDR2 FQGNSA. V was pared by 2 bases and J by 5 bases, with 5 bases between. As DNA, the CDR3 is TGTGCCAGCAGCTTATATCAAGATACGCAGTATTTT. This codes for CASSLYQDTQYF.

Of note for this clonotype: The junction differs from germline at one of its ends, possibly a read error. The rearrangement links TRBV2 to TRBJ2-7, with D possibly being TRBD1 (6 bases). Germline lookup yields CDR1 SNHLY and CDR2 FYNNEI. The CDR3 is 12 amino acids. CDR3 sequence reads: CASSESDSARDF. As DNA, the CDR3 is TGTGCCAGCAGTGAGTCGGACAGCGCTCGGGACTTC.

The chain uses TRBV20-1 and TRBJ1-4, with D hard to call. The CDR3 extends over 14 amino acids. Looked up from germline, CDR1 is DFQATT and CDR2 is SNEGSKA (reference sequence). V was clipped by 0 bases and J by 6 bases, with 11 bases between them. The CDR3 DNA sequence: TGCAGTGCTAGAGATAGGGTGAATTATGAAAAACTGTTTTTT. This translates into CSARDRVNYEKLFF.

The chain links TRBV29-1 to TRBJ1-6; 11 bases line up with TRBD1. CDR1 is SQVTM and CDR2 is ANQGSEA in the germline V gene. The CDR3 loop spans 14 amino acids. CDR3: CSIQKGTGGSPLHF. CDR3 bases: TGCAGTATCCAAAAGGGGACAGGGGGTTCACCCCTCCACTTT.

J is TRBJ2-7 and V is TRBV10-3, with a possible D match to TRBD1 (6 bases). The CDR3 covers 15 residues. The V gene lost 0 bases and the J gene lost 0 bases, with 9 bases spanning the gap. Germline loops: CDR1 ENHRY, CDR2 SYGVKD. In DNA, the CDR3 is TGTGCCATCAGTGAGTCCAGGGGATCCTCCTACGAGCAGTACTTC. It yields the protein CAISESRGSSYEQYF.

The rearrangement links TRBV29-1 to TRBJ2-7; 8 bases are shared with TRBD1. J lost 4 bases, V lost 7 bases, and 9 bases had no gene match. The germline CDR1 and CDR2 sequences are SQVTM and ANQGSEA. The CDR3 runs 13 residues. CDR3 bases: TGCAGCGCGACGAGGACAGGGACTTACGAGCAGTACTTC. It specifies CSATRTGTYEQYF.

The chain combines TRBV28 with TRBJ2-1, with D perhaps matching TRBD1 (7 bases). With 9 bases removed from V and 3 bases from J, the gap between germline ends came to 18 bases. Per germline, CDR1 MDHEN and CDR2 SYDVKM. The CDR3 consists of 15 residues. The CDR3 DNA is TGTGCCAGTCGCCCCGGCAGGGGGGTCTACAATGAGCAGTTCTTC. Translation: CASRPGRGVYNEQFF.

The V gene is TRBV9, the J gene TRBJ1-6; TRBD1 might be the D (5 bases). Germline CDR1 SGDLS, CDR2 YYNGEE. Trimming stripped 4 bases from V and 9 bases from J, with 17 bases between. There are 15 residues in the CDR3. For the CDR3, the DNA is TGTGCCAGCAGCTCACACCCGGGACCCACTTCACCCCTCCACTTT. This sequence encodes CASSSHPGPTSPLHF.

The chain carries TRBV30 and TRBJ1-5; 8 positions match TRBD1. This CDR3 contains 13 residues. V lost 4 bases to trimming and J lost 6 bases; unmatched junction nucleotides: 5. Germline lookup yields CDR1 GTSNPN and CDR2 SVGIG (reference sequence). Here the CDR3 reads CAWTGQGGQPQHF. As DNA, the CDR3 is TGTGCCTGGACCGGACAGGGCGGTCAGCCCCAGCATTTT.

This sequence joins TRBV9 and TRBJ2-7; D remains ambiguous. Germline V gene sequence: CDR1 SGDLS, CDR2 YYNGEE. The V end lost 3 bases, the J end lost 3 bases, and 10 bases lay between the germline ends. The CDR3 is 13 residues long. The CDR3 region is CASSGRSGYEQYF. The DNA of the CDR3 is TGTGCCAGCAGCGGTAGATCGGGCTACGAGCAGTACTTC.

The gene calls are TRBV30 and TRBJ2-2; D remains unclear. This CDR3 is 12 amino acids long. The germline V and J ends were trimmed by 0 bases and 7 bases, with 6 bases remaining between them. The germline CDR1 and CDR2 sequences are GTSNPN and SVGIG (reference sequence). This chain's CDR3 is CAWSVHNGELFF. The CDR3 DNA follows: TGTGCCTGGAGTGTTCATAACGGGGAGCTGTTTTTT. Complete variable domain (other parts from reference TRBV30 and TRBJ2-2): SQTIHQWPATLVQPVGSPLSLECTVEGTSNPNLYWYRQAAGRGLQLLFYSVGIGQISSEVPQNLSASRPQDRQFILSSKKLLLSDSGFYLCAWSVHNGELFFGEGSRLTVL.

The V and J genes are TRBV6-6 and TRBJ2-3; weak D call: TRBD2 (6 bases). V shed 2 bases and J shed 5 bases, with 8 bases lying between them. CDR3 length equals 13 residues. Looked up from germline, CDR1 is MNHNY and CDR2 is SVGAGI (reference sequence). CDR3 amino acids: CASSYAGRDTQYF. CDR3 DNA sequence: TGTGCCAGCAGTTACGCCGGGAGAGATACGCAGTATTTT.

The chain combines TRBV20-1 with TRBJ2-5; no definite D call. CDR3 length: 15 residues. Germline V gene sequence: CDR1 DFQATT, CDR2 SNEGSKA (reference sequence). The V gene lost 0 bases and the J gene lost 0 bases, with 11 bases spanning the gap. For the CDR3, the DNA is TGCAGTGCTAGAGATGACTTATCAAACCAAGAGACCCAGTACTTC. Translated: CSARDDLSNQETQYF.

The chain recombines TRBV20-1 with TRBJ2-3; 8 nucleotides line up with TRBD2. The CDR3 sequence is 17 residues long. CDR1 and CDR2 (germline): DFQATT, SNEGSKA (reference sequence). V was pared by 5 bases and J by 4 bases, with 17 bases of the junction left unmatched. The CDR3 nucleotides are TGCAGTGCTCTTTTGCCCGGGATTAGCGGGACGTCAGATACGCAGTATTTT. It codes for CSALLPGISGTSDTQYF.

The V and J genes are TRBV3-1 and TRBJ2-3, with D possibly matching TRBD2 (5 bases). The CDR3 is made up of 11 amino acids. The V gene lost 6 bases and the J gene lost 9 bases, with 10 bases spanning the gap. From germline, CDR1 is LGHDT and CDR2 YNNKEL (reference sequence). In nucleotides, the CDR3 is TGTGCCAGCAGGCAGACTACGACGCAGTATTTT. Translation gives CASRQTTTQYF.

V is TRBV30 and J is TRBJ1-3; D gene ambiguous. Between the trimmed V and J ends, which lost 4 bases and 0 bases, there was a span of 7 bases. The germline V gene encodes CDR1 GTSNPN and CDR2 SVGIG (reference sequence). The CDR3 runs 13 residues. CDR3 in amino acids: CAWTGSSGNTIYF. The CDR3 DNA sequence: TGTGCCTGGACAGGTTCCTCTGGAAACACCATATATTTT.

The CDR3: CASTLQGGELFF. The CDR3, as DNA: TGTGCCAGCACTCTACAGGGAGGGGAGCTGTTTTTT. This chain connects TRBV12-3 or TRBV12-4 to TRBJ2-2; TRBD1 might be the D (6 bases). V was cut by 7 bases and J by 8 bases, with 11 bases left in between. CDR3 length: 12 amino acids.

The V gene is TRBV18, the J gene TRBJ2-5, with TRBD1 matching 8 bases. The CDR3 is made up of 16 amino acids. CDR1 is KGHSH, CDR2 LQKENI, per germline. V gave up 1 base and J gave up 2 bases; unmatched junction bases: 6. The CDR3 nucleotides are TGTGCCAGCTCACCACGGCTACAGGGGGTTCAAGAGACCCAGTACTTC. Protein sequence: CASSPRLQGVQETQYF.